These T cell receptor beta chains were read from a single sample in a study of T-cell memory formation after mild COVID-19. Each CDR3 protein gets one entry after TCRdb re-called the 5' RACE reads with MiXCR. Among around 300,000 distinct CDR3 sequences listed, approximately 18% were seen once. The sequenced material came from PBMCs or a T cell subset sorted from them (not recorded which). These receptors were collected from a man between 18 and 35 years old who had mild COVID-19 (a few samples of this study predate the infection). Cell type and time point are not known. CDR3s leave out the opening cysteine and the closing phenylalanine or tryptophan.

>TRBV7-3|TRBJ2-3
ASSLTFGDTQY
>TRBV7-2|TRBJ2-2
ASSLIPFGELF
>TRBV28|TRBJ1-2
ASRGGSEGYT
>TRBV4-3|TRBJ2-7
ASSQGAEGFYEQY
>TRBV20-1|TRBJ2-3
SASAVAGTQY
>TRBV5-4|TRBJ2-3
ASSWRLAGGGTDTQY
>TRBV6-5|TRBJ2-7
ASSYPGGQFH
>TRBV3-1|TRBJ2-2
ASSQVALTGELF
>TRBV4-3|TRBJ2-7
ASSQDRAGPYEQY
>TRBV12-3/TRBV12-4|TRBJ2-5
ASSFTGQETQY
>TRBV7-2|TRBJ2-3
ASRVRGGRHTQY
>TRBV6-5|TRBJ1-1
ASSYWGGSAEAF
>TRBV6-1|TRBJ1-5
ASTLEGDQPQH
>TRBV10-3|TRBJ2-4
AISDPSTVAKNIQY
>TRBV27|TRBJ2-2
ASSPTGTGNTGELF
>TRBV7-2|TRBJ2-3
ASRGYGGSPDTQY
>TRBV4-2|TRBJ2-7
ASSQDFQHRMGYEQY
>TRBV5-5|TRBJ1-2
ASSSARRAGRGYT
>TRBV4-3|TRBJ2-2
ASSQAPANTGELF
>TRBV12-3/TRBV12-4|TRBJ2-7
ASSLLGINEQY
>TRBV7-9|TRBJ2-4
ASSWTSGVSKNIQY
>TRBV10-3|TRBJ2-1
AISETYEGAAEQF
>TRBV7-9|TRBJ1-5
ASSSYEGGYSNQPQH
>TRBV28|TRBJ1-1
ASIPHDRGDTEAF
>TRBV15|TRBJ2-3
ATSRAGRGPDTQY
>TRBV19|TRBJ2-7
ASSSMAGGSYEQY
>TRBV27|TRBJ2-7
ASTPVKSVDPHEQY
>TRBV7-2|TRBJ2-7
ASSPKTGAYEQY
>TRBV6-5|TRBJ2-7
ASSYPRAASYEQY
>TRBV19|TRBJ2-7
ASSGGGGWSYEQY
>TRBV29-1|TRBJ2-7
SGLVPGQGGEQY
>TRBV21-1|TRBJ1-1
ASSKGDREGGTEAF
>TRBV15|TRBJ1-5
ATSRVGGANQPQH
>TRBV5-6|TRBJ1-1
ASSWGGVTEAF
>TRBV18|TRBJ1-4
ASSPNSNEKLF
>TRBV5-1|TRBJ1-5
ASREGQGFQPQH
>TRBV30|TRBJ2-7
AWSKQVLTAYEQY
>TRBV5-1|TRBJ2-2
ASKEGGTGELF
>TRBV2|TRBJ2-7
ASSEAHSYEQY
>TRBV29-1|TRBJ1-2
SVEFGSGTGGGYT
>TRBV29-1|TRBJ2-7
SVGRDPREQY
>TRBV12-5|TRBJ1-4
ASGFFTRDSNEKLF
>TRBV7-2|TRBJ1-2
ASSFMDGYGYT
>TRBV6-1|TRBJ1-2
ASSTNRGSYYGYT
>TRBV19|TRBJ1-1
ASSWPSGMVNTEAF
>TRBV12-3/TRBV12-4|TRBJ2-5
ASSLEGFETQY
>TRBV7-3|TRBJ2-1
ASSLRSPGQGNSEQF
>TRBV7-6|TRBJ2-2
ASSIHREDARELF
>TRBV6-1|TRBJ2-1
ASRTLRLADNEQF
>TRBV7-2|TRBJ2-1
ASSPRLSDRTQF
>TRBV29-1|TRBJ1-1
SVKTTNTEAF
>TRBV7-3|TRBJ2-3
ASSPAASRGTDTQY
>TRBV7-2|TRBJ1-2
ASSVDREFT
>TRBV9|TRBJ2-1
ASSPSGQQQF
>TRBV29-1|TRBJ2-3
SVEIPRSGTDTQY
>TRBV28|TRBJ2-1
ASSLPTGRGGNEQF
>TRBV6-2/TRBV6-3|TRBJ1-5
ASSYVGAWQPQH
>TRBV27|TRBJ1-6
ASSPTGLSNSPLH
>TRBV28|TRBJ2-2
ASSRGHRPGELF
>TRBV5-1|TRBJ2-1
ASSLVLGGSNEQF